Ten or more counts support the clone carrying this T cell receptor (beta chain). The time point denotes: newly diagnosed GD, antithyroid drugs for less than 3 months. After RNA was extracted from PBMCs, the TCR library was made from it. Investigators prepared the TCR beta libraries by applying iRepertoire HTBI primers and Arm-PCR of CDR3 regions. TCRdb passed the multiplex PCR reads through MiXCR, listing each CDR3 protein once. This sample has around 480,000 distinct CDR3 sequences, with around 16% found just once. With 0 bases removed from V and 0 bases from J, the gap between germline ends came to 18 bases. This CDR3 has 19 residues. The V gene's germline CDR1 is SNHLY and CDR2 FYNNEI. The entry originates in a study of regulatory T cells in long-lasting Graves disease. These data also formed part of another study, on T cells in Graves' hyperthyroidism and ophthalmopathy.

This receptor was identified in a middle-aged man with Graves disease. This chain connects TRBV2 to TRBJ2-1; D possibly uses TRBD1 or TRBD2 (5 bases each). Material: peripheral blood mononuclear cells (PBMCs), obtained at new diagnosis, from a patient treated with antithyroid drugs. As DNA, the CDR3 is TGTGCCAGCAGTGAAGCGAAAAGGGGACGGGGTTCCTCCTACAATGAGCAGTTCTTC. Its translation: CASSEAKRGRGSSYNEQFF. The variable domain in full, with the rest retrieved from reference TRBV2 and TRBJ2-1, is EPEVTQTPSHQVTQMGQEVILRCVPISNHLYFYWYRQILGQKVEFLVSFYNNEISEKSEIFDDQFSVERPDGSNFTLKIRSTKLEDSAMYFCASSEAKRGRGSSYNEQFFGPGTRLTVL.